This T cell receptor beta chain appears in the sequencing data of a study of T cell changes during pregnancy in multiple sclerosis. Generated by immunoSEQ multiplex PCR, the TCRdb table keeps only in-frame clones and is missing some. The sample lists 100,000 or so clones; about 94% were seen once. The CDR3 is 16 residues long. The ends lost 4 bases at V and 2 bases at J; junction bases unmatched: 5. Germline CDR1 reads SGDLS; CDR2 reads YYNGEE. The sequence was obtained from a female donor with multiple sclerosis, enrolled in a pregnancy study. V and J are TRBV9 and TRBJ2-6, with TRBD1 identical over 8 bases. The sample in question was peripheral blood, obtained after pregnancy. The CDR3 loop reads CASSSSQGAGANVLTF. For the CDR3, the DNA is TGTGCCAGCAGCTCATCACAGGGGGCTGGGGCCAACGTCCTGACTTTC.